The present entry profiles one T cell receptor beta chain with its context. Its antigen remains unknown. These data originate in a study of early T cells in non-severe SARS-CoV-2 infection. Whole-study results and caveats: Using VDJdb, the matching emphasized anti-spike CD8 responses while missing private and CD4 specificities.

MiXCR was run by TCRdb on the 5' RACE reads, yielding one entry per CDR3 protein. The table records about 69,000 distinct CDR3 sequences, approximately 15% of them present only once. Trimming removed 10 bases from V and 4 bases from J, with 14 bases in between. CDR1 and CDR2 from the germline V gene are MDHEN and SYDVKM. The CDR3 has 14 residues. The receptor was isolated from an adult who was a healthcare worker with PCR-confirmed SARS-CoV-2 infection or an uninfected control (not recorded which). Sequencing was performed on whole blood. The chain employs TRBV28 and TRBJ1-6, with TRBD1 as a possible D gene (5 bases). CDR3 in amino acids: CATLGGLYNSPLHF. The CDR3 nucleotides are TGTGCCACCCTGGGGGGTTTATATAATTCACCCCTCCACTTT.